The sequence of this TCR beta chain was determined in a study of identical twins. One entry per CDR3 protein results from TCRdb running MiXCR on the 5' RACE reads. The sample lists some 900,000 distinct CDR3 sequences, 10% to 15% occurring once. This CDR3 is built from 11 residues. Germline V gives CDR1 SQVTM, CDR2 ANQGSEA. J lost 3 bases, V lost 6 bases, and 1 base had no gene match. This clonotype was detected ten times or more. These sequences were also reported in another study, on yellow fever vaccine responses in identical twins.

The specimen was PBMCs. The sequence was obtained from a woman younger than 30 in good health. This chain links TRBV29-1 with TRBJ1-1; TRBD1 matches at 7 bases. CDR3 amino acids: CSVQGDTEAFF. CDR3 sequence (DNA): TGCAGCGTCCAGGGGGACACTGAAGCTTTCTTT. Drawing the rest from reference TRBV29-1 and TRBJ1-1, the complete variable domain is SAVISQKPSRDICQRGTSLTIQCQVDSQVTMMFWYRQQPGQSLTLIATANQGSEATYESGFVIDKFPISRPNLTFSTLTVSNMSPEDSSIYLCSVQGDTEAFFGQGTRLTVV.